The 32 T cell receptor beta chains below come from one sample, sequenced in a study of T cell repertoires in cytomegalovirus infection. TCRdb redid the calling of the reads with MiXCR, one entry per CDR3 protein. The sample has about 320,000 distinct CDR3 sequences, more than 8% seen once. Sequencing input: PBMCs. These receptors originate from a human donor in good health (CMV status not recorded). Some clones in this sample may be carry-over from other donors' samples.

This clonotype was picked up a small number of times. DNA of the CDR3: TGTGCCAGCAGCTCGATTGGACTAGCGGGGGCCTTCGAGCAGTACTTC. This gives the protein CASSSIGLAGAFEQYF. The chain has TRBV11-1 and TRBJ2-7, with 13 bases that match TRBD2. The V gene end was trimmed by 4 bases and the J gene end by 6 bases; junction bases not matched to a gene: 9. Per the germline V gene, CDR1 is SGHAT and CDR2 is FQDESV (reference sequence). CDR3 length equals 16 residues.

This clonotype occurred many times. The chain employs TRBV7-2 and TRBJ1-1; D is perhaps TRBD1 (5 bases). Trimming removed 1 base from V and 0 bases from J, with 9 bases in between. The CDR3 is 15 residues long. Germline loops: CDR1 SGHTA, CDR2 FQGNSA. CDR3 protein: CASSLGGGMNTEAFF. The CDR3 coding sequence is TGTGCCAGCAGCTTAGGTGGGGGGATGAACACTGAAGCTTTCTTT.

The chain employs TRBV19 and TRBJ2-5, with 7 bases aligning to TRBD1. The CDR3 has 15 amino acids. Germline CDR1 reads LNHDA; CDR2 reads SQIVND (reference sequence). The V gene end was trimmed by 6 bases and the J gene end by 1 base; junction bases not matched to a gene: 8. The CDR3 sequence: CASRKPGTAQETQYF. The CDR3 DNA reads TGTGCCAGTAGGAAGCCAGGGACAGCCCAAGAGACCCAGTACTTC. The whole variable domain, filled in from reference TRBV19 and TRBJ2-5, reads DGGITQSPKYLFRKEGQNVTLSCEQNLNHDAMYWYRQDPGQGLRLIYYSQIVNDFQKGDIAEGYSVSREKKESFPLTVTSAQKNPTAFYLCASRKPGTAQETQYFGPGTRLLVL.

This clonotype was seen repeatedly, ten times or more. The chain carries TRBV7-2 and TRBJ2-4; D call uncertain. Trimming took 2 bases from V and 9 from J, leaving 5 bases between them. In germline, CDR1 is SGHTA, CDR2 FQGNSA. The CDR3 sequence is 11 residues long. The CDR3 loop reads CASSLSSIQYF. CDR3 nucleotide sequence: TGTGCCAGCAGCTTAAGCTCCATTCAGTACTTC.

The gene calls are TRBV28 and TRBJ2-5; perhaps TRBD2 as D (6 bases). Germline V CDR1 and CDR2: MDHEN, SYDVKM. This CDR3 region has 14 residues. The V end was cut by 6 bases, the J end by 8 bases, with 19 bases between. CDR3 in amino acids: CASRPLGTVGTQYF. The CDR3 DNA sequence: TGTGCCAGCAGACCACTCGGGACTGTCGGTACCCAGTACTTC.

This clonotype was recorded at least ten times. The V gene is TRBV29-1, the J gene TRBJ2-4; D is uncertain. The V end lost 5 bases, the J end lost 1 base, and 12 bases lay between the germline ends. The CDR3 sequence is 14 residues long. Germline values: CDR1 SQVTM, CDR2 ANQGSEA. CDR3 sequence (DNA): TGCAGCGTTCCAGACCAGGTTGCCAAAAACATTCAGTACTTC. This sequence encodes CSVPDQVAKNIQYF.

The gene calls are TRBV7-9 and TRBJ2-7; D assignment may be TRBD1 or TRBD2 (6 bases each). V lost 5 bases and J lost 5, with 16 bases in between. This CDR3 has 14 residues. The germline CDR1 and CDR2 sequences are SEHNR and FQNEAQ (reference sequence). CDR3 in amino acids: CASSTDRRANEQYF. Here the CDR3 DNA reads TGTGCCAGCAGCACCGACAGGAGGGCCAACGAGCAGTACTTC.

The chain recombines TRBV7-4 with TRBJ2-7; D is perhaps TRBD2 (6 bases). V lost 5 bases and J lost 1, with 12 bases in between. Germline-derived CDR1 and CDR2 are SGHVT and SQSDAQ. CDR3 length: 14 amino acids. Here the CDR3 DNA reads TGTGCCAGCAGCCCTCGGGACTGGTCCTACGAGCAGTACTTC. This sequence encodes CASSPRDWSYEQYF.

Ten or more counts support this clonotype. This sequence joins TRBV7-2 and TRBJ2-7; D is unresolved. V was cut by 6 bases and J by 5 bases, with 8 bases left in between. The length of the CDR3 is 11 residues. From germline, CDR1 is SGHTA and CDR2 FQGNSA. CDR3: CASSSLNEQYF. The CDR3 nucleotides are TGTGCCAGCAGTAGCCTCAACGAGCAGTACTTC.

This CDR3 reads CASSSGLAGRGEQFF. The CDR3 coding sequence is TGTGCCAGCAGCTCCGGACTAGCGGGAAGGGGTGAGCAGTTCTTC. The chain joins TRBV6-2 or TRBV6-3 to TRBJ2-1, with 12 positions matching TRBD2. Germline V gene lookup returns CDR1 MNHEY and CDR2 SVGEGT. The CDR3 contains 15 residues. Trimming cost V 6 bases and J 9 bases; bases outside gene matches: 9.

This clonotype appeared many times. The V and J genes are TRBV7-2 and TRBJ2-3, with 7 bases aligning to TRBD1. V lost 3 bases and J lost 5; bases outside the gene matches: 5. The CDR3 sequence is 14 residues long. Germline V gives CDR1 SGHTA, CDR2 FQGNSA. CDR3 sequence (DNA): TGTGCCAGCAGCTTCAGGGGGTCGATAGATACGCAGTATTTT. It translates to CASSFRGSIDTQYF. The full variable domain, rest sourced from reference TRBV7-2 and TRBJ2-3, is GAGVSQSPSNKVTEKGKDVELRCDPISGHTALYWYRQSLGQGLEFLIYFQGNSAPDKSGLPSDRFSAERTGGSVSTLTIQRTQQEDSAVYLCASSFRGSIDTQYFGPGTRLTVL.

This clonotype occurred a few times. The chain is built from TRBV20-1 and TRBJ1-6; no clear D gene. The V end lost 7 bases, the J end lost 7 bases, and 17 bases lay between the germline ends. CDR3 length equals 14 residues. Germline lookup yields CDR1 DFQATT and CDR2 SNEGSKA (reference sequence). CDR3 sequence: CSDHRGSDNSPLHF. CDR3 nucleotides: TGCAGTGACCACCGTGGATCAGACAATTCACCCCTCCACTTT.

This clonotype was seen a few times. J is TRBJ2-1 and V is TRBV7-9; 11 nucleotides line up with TRBD2. V trimming: 1 base; J trimming: 10 bases; junction bases outside the gene matches: 9. CDR1 is SEHNR and CDR2 is FQNEAQ in the germline V gene (reference sequence). CDR3 length equals 16 residues. This chain's CDR3 is CASSLDISGGAREQFF. The CDR3 DNA reads TGTGCCAGCAGCTTAGACATTAGCGGGGGGGCCAGGGAGCAGTTCTTC.

This clonotype was recorded at least ten times. The chain recombines TRBV4-3 with TRBJ2-3, with 7 bases identical to TRBD2. CDR3 length: 15 amino acids. The germline gives CDR1 LGHNA, CDR2 YSLEER. V lost 9 bases, J lost 3 bases, and 12 bases stayed unmatched. The CDR3 sequence is CASSPGGSATDTQYF. In DNA, the CDR3 is TGCGCCAGTTCACCGGGCGGGAGCGCGACAGATACGCAGTATTTT.

The sample holds a few counts of this clonotype. The V gene is TRBV5-6, the J gene TRBJ1-2, with D uncertain. Trimming cost V 5 bases and J 10 bases, with 15 bases left between them. This CDR3 region has 12 residues. Germline CDR1 and CDR2: SGHDT and YYEEEE. In nucleotides, the CDR3 is TGTGCCAGCAGTGCCAGTCGGGAAGACTACACCTTC. This codes for CASSASREDYTF.

This clonotype was detected ten times or more. Its ends do not fully match the called genes, so a read error is possible. The gene calls are TRBV28 and TRBJ1-2; D is possibly TRBD1 (5 bases). In germline, CDR1 is MDHEN, CDR2 SYDVKM. The CDR3 is made up of 13 amino acids. The DNA of the CDR3 is TGTGCCAGCAGTTTAGGACACCTGGGACCCTCCCACTTC. Translation: CASSLGHLGPSHF.

This clonotype was detected only a few times. CDR3 coding DNA: TGTGCCAGCAGCGTAGGGGCAGGAGCCTACGAGCAGTACTTC. It codes for CASSVGAGAYEQYF. This chain joins TRBV9 and TRBJ2-7; D remains ambiguous. The germline V and J ends were trimmed by 0 bases and 2 bases, with 9 bases remaining between them. Per the germline V gene, CDR1 is SGDLS and CDR2 is YYNGEE. The CDR3 loop spans 14 amino acids.

In this sample, this clonotype turned up a few times. The chain couples TRBV5-1 to TRBJ1-2, with a tentative D call TRBD1 (5 bases). The germline CDR1 and CDR2 sequences are SGHRS and YFSETQ. CDR3 length: 11 residues. The V and J ends lost 6 bases and 8 bases respectively, with 11 bases between them. The DNA for the CDR3 is TGCGCCAGCAAGGCTTGGGACGGCTACACCTTC. This encodes CASKAWDGYTF.

This clonotype came up a few times. The chain joins TRBV7-2 to TRBJ1-1, with TRBD1 matching 9 bases. CDR1 and CDR2 from the germline V gene are SGHTA and FQGNSA. The CDR3 is 13 residues long. V trimming: 5 bases; J trimming: 8 bases; junction bases outside the gene matches: 6. The CDR3: CASSRDGQGEAFF. The CDR3 coding sequence is TGTGCCAGCAGCAGAGACGGACAGGGGGAAGCTTTCTTT.

This clonotype was counted only a few times. A junction end diverges from the germline sequence, so it may reflect a read error. The chain joins TRBV7-8 to TRBJ2-1; 9 bases line up with TRBD2. The CDR3 extends over 12 amino acids. Germline V gene data show CDR1 as SGHVS and CDR2 as FQNEAQ. The CDR3 DNA reads as TGTGCCAGCAGCCTAAGACTAGCGGAGACCACCTTC. Translation gives CASSLRLAETTF.

This clonotype was seen only a few times. The chain couples TRBV6-2 or TRBV6-3 to TRBJ2-6, with TRBD1 as a possible D gene (6 bases). With 6 bases removed from V and 0 bases from J, the gap between germline ends came to 15 bases. Germline CDR1 reads MNHEY; CDR2 reads SVGEGT. The CDR3 consists of 17 residues. Here the CDR3 reads CASSLVGASSGANVLTF. CDR3 in DNA: TGTGCCAGCAGCCTCGTGGGGGCCAGCTCTGGGGCCAACGTCCTGACTTTC.

This clonotype was found many times. The chain combines TRBV7-2 with TRBJ1-6; D is unclear. Between the trimmed V and J ends, which lost 6 bases and 8 bases, there was a span of 17 bases. Germline V lookup: CDR1 SGHTA, CDR2 FQGNSA. The CDR3 runs to 15 residues. This CDR3 is CASSLVPGRDSPLHF. In DNA, the CDR3 is TGTGCCAGCAGTCTAGTACCGGGGAGGGATTCACCCCTCCACTTT.

This clonotype was found a few times. The rearrangement links TRBV12-3 or TRBV12-4 to TRBJ2-2; TRBD2 aligns across 11 bases. This CDR3 region has 16 residues. V gave up 5 bases and J gave up 2 bases; unmatched junction bases: 4. CDR3 residues: CASSMGLAANTGELFF. Here the CDR3 DNA reads TGTGCCAGCAGTATGGGACTAGCGGCTAACACCGGGGAGCTGTTTTTT.

This clonotype was seen a few times. The chain is built from TRBV11-2 and TRBJ1-1; D is perhaps TRBD1 (6 bases). The germline V and J ends were trimmed by 6 bases and 14 bases, with 16 bases remaining between them. CDR1 and CDR2 (germline): SGHAT, FQNNGV. The CDR3 is made up of 11 amino acids. CDR3 bases: TGTGCCAGCAGGGAAGCCGGGACAACCTTCTTT. Its protein product is CASREAGTTFF.

J is TRBJ2-5 and V is TRBV23-1, with a tentative D call TRBD2 (6 bases). TRBV23-1 carries the ORF label, with uncertain function. This CDR3 has 17 amino acids. V shed 0 bases and J shed 1 base, with 15 bases lying between them. The CDR3, as DNA: TGCGCCAGCAGTCAATCGTGGCGGGACCTATTCCAAGAGACCCAGTACTTC. Translated: CASSQSWRDLFQETQYF.

This clonotype was seen at least ten times. The chain employs TRBV7-2 and TRBJ2-7; D possibly corresponds to TRBD1 (6 bases). The germline V and J ends were trimmed by 5 bases and 6 bases, with 14 bases remaining between them. Germline loops: CDR1 SGHTA, CDR2 FQGNSA. The CDR3 contains 13 residues. The chain's CDR3 is CASSTNRVGEQYF. CDR3 nucleotides: TGTGCCAGCAGCACGAACAGGGTTGGCGAGCAGTACTTC.

This clonotype was observed at least ten times. The chain links TRBV7-2 to TRBJ1-5, with 7 nucleotides matching TRBD1. The CDR3 runs 14 residues. After removal of 6 bases from V and 9 bases from J, the junction contained 11 bases not matched to a gene. CDR1 SGHTA and CDR2 FQGNSA come from the germline V gene. The CDR3 DNA follows: TGTGCCAGCAGTATCGACAGGGTGGGGCGGCCCCAGCATTTT. This gives the protein CASSIDRVGRPQHF.

The chain combines TRBV2 with TRBJ2-5; TRBD2 matches at 7 bases. Trimming at V came to 4 bases and at J to 7 bases, leaving 12 bases not matched to a gene. From germline, CDR1 is SNHLY and CDR2 FYNNEI. The CDR3 has 15 amino acids. CDR3 sequence: CASSASGTAWGTQYF. The CDR3 DNA follows: TGTGCCAGCAGTGCTAGCGGAACAGCTTGGGGGACCCAGTACTTC.

This clonotype was detected a few times. This chain joins TRBV5-1 and TRBJ2-5; 9 bases agree with TRBD1. Germline V gene sequence: CDR1 SGHRS, CDR2 YFSETQ. Trimming at V came to 3 bases and at J to 2 bases, leaving 8 bases not matched to a gene. The CDR3 sequence is 16 residues long. The CDR3 reads CASSSNPGQGQETQYF. The CDR3 DNA is TGCGCCAGCAGCTCCAATCCGGGACAGGGACAAGAGACCCAGTACTTC.

Relative to its sample, this clonotype is medium-sized. The chain uses TRBV7-8 and TRBJ2-1, with a possible D match to TRBD2 (7 bases). The germline V gene has CDR1 SGHVS and CDR2 FQNEAQ. CDR3 size: 15 residues. Deletions cut 3 bases from V and 5 bases from J, with 14 bases between. The CDR3 spells CASSFYRGAHNEQFF. The CDR3, as DNA: TGTGCCAGCAGCTTCTATCGGGGGGCGCACAATGAGCAGTTCTTC.

This clonotype has at least ten counts. The chain is built from TRBV7-2 and TRBJ2-2, with D tentatively TRBD2 (6 bases). Trimming took 5 bases from V and 6 from J, leaving 13 bases between them. CDR3 length: 14 amino acids. Per germline, CDR1 SGHTA and CDR2 FQGNSA. The CDR3 DNA reads TGTGCCAGCAGCCCCCAGACTAGTCCCGGGGAGCTGTTTTTT. Amino acids: CASSPQTSPGELFF.

V is TRBV7-3 and J is TRBJ2-1, with D possibly TRBD2 on 5 matching bases. V was clipped by 5 bases and J by 5 bases, with 16 bases between them. The CDR3 extends over 15 amino acids. The germline gives CDR1 SGHTA, CDR2 FQGTGA. CDR3: CASSALLGRNNEQFF. The CDR3 DNA is TGTGCCAGCAGCGCCCTACTAGGGAGAAACAATGAGCAGTTCTTC. The full variable domain, its missing parts supplied by reference TRBV7-3 and TRBJ2-1, is GAGVSQTPSNKVTEKGKYVELRCDPISGHTALYWYRQSLGQGPEFLIYFQGTGAADDSGLPNDRFFAVRPEGSVSTLKIQRTERGDSAVYLCASSALLGRNNEQFFGPGTRLTVL.